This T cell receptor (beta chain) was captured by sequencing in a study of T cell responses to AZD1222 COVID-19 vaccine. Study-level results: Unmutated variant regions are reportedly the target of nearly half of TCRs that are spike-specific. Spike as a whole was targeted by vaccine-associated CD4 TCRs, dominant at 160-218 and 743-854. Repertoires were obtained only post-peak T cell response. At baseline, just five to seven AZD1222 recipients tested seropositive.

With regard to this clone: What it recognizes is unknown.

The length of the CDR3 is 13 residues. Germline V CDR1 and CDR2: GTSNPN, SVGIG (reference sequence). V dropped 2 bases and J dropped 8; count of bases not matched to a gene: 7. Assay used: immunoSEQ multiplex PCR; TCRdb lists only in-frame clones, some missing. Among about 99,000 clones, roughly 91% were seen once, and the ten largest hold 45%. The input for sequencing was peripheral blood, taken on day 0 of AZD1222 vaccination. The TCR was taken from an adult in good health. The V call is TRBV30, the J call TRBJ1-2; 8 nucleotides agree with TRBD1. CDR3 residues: CAWSRDRPRGYTF. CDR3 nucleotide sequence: TGTGCCTGGAGTAGGGACAGGCCCAGGGGCTACACCTTC. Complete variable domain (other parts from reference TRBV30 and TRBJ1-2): SQTIHQWPATLVQPVGSPLSLECTVEGTSNPNLYWYRQAAGRGLQLLFYSVGIGQISSEVPQNLSASRPQDRQFILSSKKLLLSDSGFYLCAWSRDRPRGYTFGSGTRLTVV.